One sample yielded the 18 T cell receptor beta chains listed below, sequenced in a study of cytomegalovirus exposure and HLA in healthy donors (TCRdb year 2017). The method was the immunoSEQ multiplex PCR assay. For the multiplex PCR, a mixture combining 60 forward primers for TCR Vbeta segments and 13 reverse primers for TCR Jbeta segments was used. TCRdb stores this immuneACCESS table with in-frame sequences only. Part of the clones is absent; in the studies checked, under half of the shortfall reflects unresolved V genes, and no reason is known for the rest. The sample table lists 100,000 or so clones, around three quarters of them with a count of one. The ten largest clones take up roughly 5.6% of the sample. The material sequenced was PBMCs. Receptors originate from a female donor in good health and CMV-seropositive.

The CDR3 bases are TGTGCCAGCAGCACGGAAACTAGCTCTGGGGCCAACGTCCTGACTTTC. It is translated as CASSTETSSGANVLTF. This chain links TRBV7-9 with TRBJ2-6, with D perhaps TRBD2 (5 bases). The V and J ends lost 5 bases and 0 bases respectively, with 11 bases between them. The CDR3 contains 16 residues. The germline V gene encodes CDR1 SEHNR and CDR2 FQNEAQ (reference sequence).

The chain couples TRBV6-5 to TRBJ2-5, with 10 bases that match TRBD1. V was pared by 2 bases and J by 5 bases, with 5 bases of the junction left unmatched. Germline CDR1 reads MNHEY; CDR2 reads SVGAGI. The CDR3 runs 15 residues. CDR3 region: CASSYGGQGQETQYF. The CDR3 nucleotides are TGTGCCAGCAGTTACGGGGGACAGGGGCAGGAGACCCAGTACTTC.

The J gene is TRBJ1-5, the V gene TRBV4-1; D possibly corresponds to TRBD1 (6 bases). The germline CDR1 and CDR2 sequences are MGHRA and YSYEKL. V was trimmed by 1 base and J by 6 bases, leaving 19 bases between them. The CDR3 contains 17 residues. CDR3 bases: TGCGCCAGCAGCCAAGGGCGGGCAGGGGATGGTGGTCAGCCCCAGCATTTT. Translation gives CASSQGRAGDGGQPQHF.

The chain employs TRBV7-2 and TRBJ2-4; TRBD2 matches 7 bases. Germline V gene sequence: CDR1 SGHTA, CDR2 FQGNSA. V gave up 4 bases and J gave up 0 bases; unmatched junction bases: 6. The CDR3 is made up of 16 amino acids. The CDR3: CASSSLAVLAKNIQYF. CDR3 in DNA: TGTGCCAGCAGCTCCCTAGCGGTATTAGCCAAAAACATTCAGTACTTC.

The gene calls are TRBV19 and TRBJ1-2, with TRBD1 matching 8 bases. CDR3 length equals 15 residues. V was pared by 5 bases and J by 7 bases, with 12 bases of the junction left unmatched. In germline, CDR1 is LNHDA, CDR2 SQIVND (reference sequence). The CDR3: CASSDAGTGLVGYTF. DNA for the CDR3: TGTGCCAGTAGTGACGCGGGGACAGGTCTTGTTGGCTACACCTTC.

The chain is built from TRBV5-1 and TRBJ2-2; the D gene is possibly TRBD1 (5 bases). Germline V lookup: CDR1 SGHRS, CDR2 YFSETQ. V was clipped by 1 base and J by 4 bases, with 11 bases between them. The CDR3 covers 15 residues. DNA for the CDR3: TGCGCCAGCAGCTTGAGGACCCAGGGCACCGGGGAGCTGTTTTTT. Translated: CASSLRTQGTGELFF.

This clone came up once. V gene TRBV29-1 combines with J gene TRBJ2-1, with TRBD2 matching over 7 bases. This CDR3 is 15 amino acids long. The germline CDR1 and CDR2 sequences are SQVTM and ANQGSEA. V shed 4 bases and J 2 bases; nucleotides not matched to a gene: 8. This CDR3 reads CSVGSGGAPYNEQFF. CDR3 coding DNA: TGCAGCGTTGGTTCGGGGGGTGCACCCTACAATGAGCAGTTCTTC.

The chain employs TRBV15 and TRBJ1-2, with 9 bases identical to TRBD1. Germline CDR1 is LNHNV and CDR2 is YYDKDF (reference sequence). The V segment lost 0 bases and the J segment 3 bases; nucleotides outside the gene matches: 11. This CDR3 is 18 amino acids long. DNA for the CDR3: TGTGCCACCAGCAGAGAAAAAAGGGGGGGGACAGGGCACTATGGCTACACCTTC. It codes for CATSREKRGGTGHYGYTF.

In its sample, this clone was seen once. This rearrangement joins TRBV4-2 to TRBJ2-7; 9 bases are shared with TRBD2. CDR1 and CDR2 (germline): LGHNA, YNFKEQ. CDR3 length: 15 residues. V lost 4 bases, J lost 7 bases, and 11 bases stayed unmatched. DNA of the CDR3: TGTGCCAGCAGCCGGGCGGGAGGGACGGAAAGGGAGCAGTACTTC. Encoded protein: CASSRAGGTEREQYF.

The CDR3 DNA reads as TGTGCCAGCAGCCGGCTGCTTAGCGGCTCCGGGGAGCAGTACTTC. It translates to CASSRLLSGSGEQYF. The chain combines TRBV5-4 with TRBJ2-7; a possible D gene is TRBD2 (6 bases). With 4 bases removed from V and 7 bases from J, the gap between germline ends came to 21 bases. Looked up from germline, CDR1 is SGHNT and CDR2 is YYREEE (reference sequence). The length of the CDR3 is 15 residues. Variable domain in full (rest from reference TRBV5-4 and TRBJ2-7): ETGVTQSPTHLIKTRGQQVTLRCSSQSGHNTVSWYQQALGQGPQFIFQYYREEENGRGNFPPRFSGLQFPNYSSELNVNALELDDSALYLCASSRLLSGSGEQYFGPGTRLTVT.

This chain uses TRBV4-1 with TRBJ2-6; TRBD2 matches at 11 bases. CDR1 is MGHRA and CDR2 is YSYEKL in the germline V gene. J was trimmed by 5 bases and V by 0 bases; bases with no gene match: 9. The CDR3 loop spans 19 amino acids. The chain's CDR3 is CASSQDLNSGGAWANVLTF. The CDR3 DNA reads as TGCGCCAGCAGCCAAGATTTGAATAGCGGGGGGGCCTGGGCCAACGTCCTGACTTTC.

The J gene is TRBJ2-1, the V gene TRBV19; 7 bases fit TRBD2. The germline CDR1 and CDR2 sequences are LNHDA and SQIVND (reference sequence). J lost 2 bases, V lost 4 bases, and 5 bases had no gene match. The CDR3 runs 15 residues. In nucleotides, the CDR3 is TGTGCCAGTAGTAGGGGCGGGAGCGCCTACAATGAGCAGTTCTTC. Translating gives CASSRGGSAYNEQFF.

This clone was seen a few times. Distinct nucleotide sequences in the sample also encode this CDR3. The rearrangement uses TRBV7-2 and TRBJ2-3; TRBD2 agrees at 8 bases. Losses at the gene ends were 5 bases for V and 4 bases for J; bases not matched to a gene: 8. The CDR3 is 15 residues long. CDR1 SGHTA and CDR2 FQGNSA come from the germline V gene. The CDR3, as DNA: TGTGCCAGCAGCCCGCAGCGGGGGACGGCAGATACGCAGTATTTT. As protein: CASSPQRGTADTQYF.

V gene TRBV30 combines with J gene TRBJ1-3, with 10 bases fitting TRBD1. This CDR3 is 13 amino acids long. Unmatched junction bases numbered 0, after V lost 5 bases and J lost 2 bases. In germline, CDR1 is GTSNPN, CDR2 SVGIG (reference sequence). The CDR3 is CAWGTGAGNTIYF. In DNA, the CDR3 is TGTGCCTGGGGGACAGGGGCTGGAAACACCATATATTTT.

The chain uses TRBV10-1 and TRBJ2-3; 14 bases fit TRBD2. CDR1 is WNHNN, CDR2 SYGVQD, per germline (reference sequence). The V and J ends lost 8 bases and 0 bases, in that order; junction bases with no gene match: 4. The CDR3 sequence is 16 residues long. The CDR3 loop is CASLRTSGGSTDTQYF. CDR3 nucleotide sequence: TGCGCCAGCCTAAGGACTAGCGGGGGGAGCACAGATACGCAGTATTTT.

This clone was recorded only once. The genes are TRBV4-3 and TRBJ1-5; tentative D call: TRBD1 (5 bases). Germline V gene data show CDR1 as LGHNA and CDR2 as YSLEER. Between the trimmed V and J ends, which lost 3 bases and 11 bases, there was a span of 14 bases. The CDR3 length is 13 residues. CDR3: CASSQERGGTQHF. The CDR3 coding sequence is TGCGCCAGCAGCCAGGAGAGGGGAGGGACCCAGCATTTT.

This clone was seen a single time. V usage is TRBV6-8 and J usage is TRBJ2-3, with 7 bases aligning to TRBD2. CDR3 length: 17 amino acids. CDR1 is MNHGY, CDR2 SAAAGT, per germline. The junction had 9 bases not matched to a gene; V was cut back by 2 bases and J by 1 base. This chain's CDR3 is CASSYPVTSARTDTQYF. The CDR3 bases are TGTGCCAGCAGTTACCCGGTTACTAGCGCCCGCACAGATACGCAGTATTTT.

This chain links TRBV5-1 with TRBJ1-1; 9 bases map to TRBD1. The V gene's germline CDR1 is SGHRS and CDR2 YFSETQ. This CDR3 spans 15 amino acids. The J segment lost 4 bases and the V segment lost 4 bases, leaving 8 bases of the junction unmatched. The chain's CDR3 is CASSVQGAPSTEAFF. CDR3 DNA: TGCGCCAGCAGCGTACAGGGGGCTCCGAGCACTGAAGCTTTCTTT.